What follows are 3 T cell receptor beta chains derived from one specimen sequenced in a study of blood T cells in healthy people across ages. Combining a sample-barcoded 5' primer with a J-beta primer mix, a second PCR ran for 7 to 11 cycles. TCRdb re-called the 5' RACE reads through MiXCR, storing one row per CDR3 protein. The sample has some 1 million distinct CDR3 sequences, 45% seen once; the top ten hold approximately 17%. Source material: blood. The receptors stem from a woman aged 60-70 years in good health.

The V call is TRBV29-1, the J call TRBJ1-4; D is possibly TRBD1 (5 bases). V was shortened by 3 bases and J by 1 base, with 12 bases between the two germline ends. CDR3 length equals 15 residues. Germline V gives CDR1 SQVTM, CDR2 ANQGSEA. The CDR3 sequence: CSVEGGAQTNEKLFF. The DNA for the CDR3 is TGCAGCGTTGAGGGTGGGGCTCAAACTAATGAAAAACTGTTTTTT. Based on the CDR3 plus reference TRBV29-1 and TRBJ1-4, the full variable domain is SAVISQKPSRDICQRGTSLTIQCQVDSQVTMMFWYRQQPGQSLTLIATANQGSEATYESGFVIDKFPISRPNLTFSTLTVSNMSPEDSSIYLCSVEGGAQTNEKLFFGSGTQLSVL.

The chain combines TRBV14 with TRBJ2-3, with 9 bases fitting TRBD1. Germline CDR1 and CDR2: SGHDN and FVKESK. V shed 1 base, J shed 3 bases, and the junction held 5 bases outside the gene matches. The CDR3 is made up of 16 amino acids. CDR3 in DNA: TGTGCCAGCAGCCAAGGGGACAGGGTTTTGACAGATACGCAGTATTTT. Protein: CASSQGDRVLTDTQYF. Variable domain in full (rest from reference TRBV14 and TRBJ2-3): EAGVTQFPSHSVIEKGQTVTLRCDPISGHDNLYWYRRVMGKEIKFLLHFVKESKQDESGMPNNRFLAERTGGTYSTLKVQPAELEDSGVYFCASSQGDRVLTDTQYFGPGTRLTVL.

The J gene is TRBJ2-5, the V gene TRBV9, with TRBD2 matching 10 bases. The CDR3 is 15 residues long. Losses at the gene ends were 6 bases for V and 1 base for J; bases not matched to a gene: 6. Germline V CDR1 and CDR2: SGDLS, YYNGEE. The chain's CDR3 is CASTRSSGSQETQYF. CDR3 nucleotides: TGTGCCAGCACCCGGTCTAGCGGGAGCCAAGAGACCCAGTACTTC.